The 11 T cell receptor beta chains given below trace back to one sample, sequenced in a study of tumor and adjacent non-tumor tissue in lung cancer. The library came from three nested PCR rounds adapted from ARM-PCR protocols. From the multiplex PCR reads, TCRdb called clonotypes with MiXCR, one entry per CDR3 protein. Of 90,000 to 100,000 distinct CDR3 sequences listed, about 80% are singletons. No cell sorting was done before RNA was extracted from the tissue. This non-tumor lung sample came from over 3 cm beyond the tumor edge. The sample was distant non-tumor lung tissue. All receptors come from a man aged 60 to 69 with small cell lung cancer.

V gene TRBV30 combines with J gene TRBJ1-2; D gene ambiguous. Trimming removed 3 bases from V and 2 bases from J, with 13 bases in between. The CDR3 length is 14 residues. Per the germline V gene, CDR1 is GTSNPN and CDR2 is SVGIG (reference sequence). The CDR3, as DNA: TGTGCCTGGAGAATACTGGAACTGAACTATGGCTACACCTTC. Protein product: CAWRILELNYGYTF.

This clonotype has more than one count but fewer than ten. CDR3 sequence (DNA): TGTGCCAGCAATTATCGACAGGCAGGGCTCGGTGAGCAGTTCTTC. As protein: CASNYRQAGLGEQFF. The chain links TRBV6-5 to TRBJ2-1; D might be TRBD1 (6 bases). The V and J ends lost 7 bases and 9 bases respectively, with 22 bases between them. The length of the CDR3 is 15 residues. Germline CDR1 MNHEY, CDR2 SVGAGI.

The chain combines TRBV5-6 with TRBJ1-1; a possible D gene is TRBD1 (6 bases). The CDR3 length is 14 residues. In germline, CDR1 is SGHDT, CDR2 YYEEEE. Trimming took 0 bases from V and 8 from J, leaving 14 bases between them. The CDR3 sequence: CASSLASTGTEAFF. In DNA, the CDR3 is TGTGCCAGCAGCTTGGCGTCAACCGGGACAGAAGCTTTCTTT.

Concerning this clonotype itself: The CDR3 does not close with the conserved phenylalanine or tryptophan, likely indicating a read error. The V gene is TRBV13, the J gene TRBJ1-2; unclear D gene. Per the germline V gene, CDR1 is PRHDT and CDR2 is FYEKMQ (reference sequence). There are 15 residues in the CDR3. CDR3 nucleotide sequence: TGTGCCAGTAGCTTTAGGGTCAGGCCAATGGAGGGCTACACCTTA. Amino acids: CASSFRVRPMEGYTL.

This sequence joins TRBV11-2 and TRBJ2-1; 10 nucleotides line up with TRBD2. The CDR3 loop spans 18 amino acids. Trimming removed 4 bases from V and 15 bases from J; junction bases left unmatched: 24. The germline CDR1 and CDR2 sequences are SGHAT and FQNNGV. The CDR3 spells CASSSGVAGGYYYNDRFF. The CDR3 DNA reads as TGTGCCAGCAGCTCAGGAGTAGCGGGAGGCTACTACTACAATGATCGGTTCTTC.

Worth noting for this clonotype: One end of the junction is discordant with germline, which a read error may explain. The chain carries TRBV6-2 or TRBV6-3 and TRBJ2-7; D perhaps matches TRBD2 (6 bases). The germline V gene encodes CDR1 MNHEY and CDR2 SVGEGT. The CDR3 is made up of 14 amino acids. CDR3 nucleotides: TGTGTCAGCAAGATATCGGGAGCCCCTATGGAGCAATACTTC. Its protein product is CVSKISGAPMEQYF.

Worth noting for this clonotype: It may be a read error: a sequence one base away is much more abundant. V is TRBV28 and J is TRBJ1-4; unclear D gene. This CDR3 contains 12 residues. Germline values: CDR1 MDHEN, CDR2 SYDVKM. In DNA form, the CDR3 reads TGTGACAGCAGCGGGAGTGGTGAAAAACTGTTTTTT. It encodes CDSSGSGEKLFF.

Note on this clonotype: A read error may account for a junction end that differs from germline. The chain carries TRBV11-1 and TRBJ2-1, with 13 nucleotides matching TRBD2. This CDR3 comprises 18 residues. Germline CDR1 SGHAT, CDR2 FQDESV (reference sequence). CDR3 loop: CASSPELRTSGSGNELFF. CDR3 nucleotides: TGTGCCAGCAGCCCAGAATTGAGGACTAGCGGGAGTGGTAATGAGCTGTTCTTC. Full variable domain (remainder filled in from reference TRBV11-1 and TRBJ2-1): EAEVAQSPRYKITEKSQAVAFWCDPISGHATLYWYRQILGQGPELLVQFQDESVVDDSQLPKDRFSAERLKGVDSTLKIQPAELGDSAMYLCASSPELRTSGSGNELFFGPGTRLTVL.

A remark on this clonotype: A much larger clone lies a single base off, so this may be a read error. The rearrangement links TRBV5-1 to TRBJ2-1; perhaps D is TRBD1 or TRBD2 (5 bases each). CDR1 is SGHRS and CDR2 is YFSETQ in the germline V gene. V was shortened by 2 bases and J by 7 bases, with 28 bases between the two germline ends. This CDR3 has 19 amino acids. CDR3 region: CASSFTVGVRFRGANEQFF. CDR3 DNA: TGCGCCAGCAGCTTTACAGTGGGAGTTAGGTTTAGGGGTGCGAATGAGCAGTTCTTC.

Details on this clonotype: One junction end does not reproduce the germline sequence, and a read error may be involved. The DNA of the CDR3 is TGCGCCAGAAGCTTGCCGGGCTCCTACAATGAGCAGTTCTTC. Its translation is CARSLPGSYNEQFF. This sequence joins TRBV5-1 and TRBJ2-1; no reliable D call. The germline V gene has CDR1 SGHRS and CDR2 YFSETQ. This CDR3 has 14 residues.

This clonotype was detected only once. The CDR3 does not close with the conserved phenylalanine or tryptophan, likely indicating a read error. V and J are TRBV29-1 and TRBJ2-5; 8 nucleotides match TRBD2. CDR3 length: 14 residues. Germline V gene sequence: CDR1 SQVTM, CDR2 ANQGSEA. CDR3 loop: CGVDVPLAGETQYL. The CDR3 region has the DNA TGCGGCGTTGATGTACCCCTAGCGGGAGAGACCCAGTACCTA.